This paragraph reports one T cell receptor (beta chain). Its specificity is not known. Terminally differentiated effector memory CD45RA+ cells were excluded from the naive CD8 cells, which were CD45RO-negative and positively selected for CCR7. Germline lookup yields CDR1 SGHVS and CDR2 FNYEAQ. V trimming: 5 bases; J trimming: 0 bases; junction bases outside the gene matches: 12. The CDR3 runs to 17 residues. Researchers ran the assay at a deep level. Repertoires were generated with immunoSEQ multiplex PCR, while TCRdb's copy carries only in-frame clones and drops some. Of hundreds of thousands of clones listed, almost 95% are singletons. The record originates from a study of shared clonotypes between healthy human individuals. Study summary: Used for every donor were three CD4 naive, three CD4 memory, two CD8 naive and one CD8 memory plate.

Study-wide results and caveats: The rarefaction results pointed to incomplete sorted-subset sequencing despite large depth. Estimated richness was generally greater in naive than memory subsets.

Material: naive CD8+ T cells sorted from blood. The chain carries TRBV7-6 and TRBJ2-7, with TRBD1 matching over 8 bases. The clonotype comes from a man aged 25-45 years in good health. The CDR3 DNA reads as TGTGCCAGCAGCCTGGGGCCGGGACAGGAAAGCTCCTACGAGCAGTACTTC. Encoded protein: CASSLGPGQESSYEQYF. The whole variable domain, filled in from reference TRBV7-6 and TRBJ2-7, reads GAGVSQSPRYKVTKRGQDVALRCDPISGHVSLYWYRQALGQGPEFLTYFNYEAQQDKSGLPNDRFSAERPEGSISTLTIQRTEQRDSAMYRCASSLGPGQESSYEQYFGPGTRLTVT.